What follows are 11 T cell receptor beta chains derived from one specimen sequenced in a study of T-cell reconstitution after alpha-beta-depleted transplantation in children. Unique molecular identifiers were incorporated when the TCRbeta library was constructed. TCRdb recomputed calls from the PCR reads with MiXCR, one row per CDR3 protein. This sample has 640,000 or so distinct CDR3 sequences; roughly 17% occur once, and the top ten carry approximately 1%. The starting material was PBMCs from the stem cell graft donor, obtained from the stem cell graft. The receptors stem from a human donor who donated a stem cell graft to a child with acute myeloid leukemia.

This chain uses TRBV27 with TRBJ2-5; D is possibly TRBD1 (6 bases). Trimming removed 1 base from V and 5 bases from J, with 8 bases in between. The germline CDR1 and CDR2 sequences are MNHEY and SMNVEV (reference sequence). The CDR3 has 13 residues. The CDR3, as DNA: TGTGCCAGCAGTTTATGGCAGGGGGAGACCCAGTACTTC. Encoded protein: CASSLWQGETQYF.

This clonotype appeared a few times. V gene TRBV29-1 combines with J gene TRBJ2-7; tentatively, D is TRBD2 (6 bases). The CDR3 runs to 16 residues. Germline loops: CDR1 SQVTM, CDR2 ANQGSEA. The V and J ends lost 4 bases and 2 bases respectively, with 21 bases between them. The CDR3 loop reads CSVVPPERDSTYEQYF. In nucleotides, the CDR3 is TGCAGCGTTGTACCCCCAGAGAGGGACTCAACCTACGAGCAGTACTTC.

This clonotype was detected ten times or more. This sequence joins TRBV20-1 and TRBJ1-1, with D perhaps matching TRBD1 (5 bases). The V end lost 6 bases, the J end lost 2 bases, and 10 bases lay between the germline ends. The V gene's germline CDR1 is DFQATT and CDR2 SNEGSKA (reference sequence). The CDR3 has 12 amino acids. CDR3 coding DNA: TGCAGTGCGGGACCAGCTAACACTGAAGCTTTCTTT. Its translation is CSAGPANTEAFF.

This clonotype was recorded at least ten times. The chain has TRBV10-3 and TRBJ2-7; 7 nucleotides match TRBD1. Germline loops: CDR1 ENHRY, CDR2 SYGVKD. The CDR3 extends over 12 amino acids. V lost 7 bases to trimming and J lost 5 bases; unmatched junction nucleotides: 5. CDR3: CAITPTGHEQYF. The CDR3, as DNA: TGTGCCATCACCCCGACAGGGCACGAGCAGTACTTC.

This clonotype was counted ten times or more. V is TRBV20-1 and J is TRBJ1-2, with a weak D call TRBD1 (6 bases). The germline V gene has CDR1 DFQATT and CDR2 SNEGSKA (reference sequence). The CDR3 consists of 12 residues. With 7 bases removed from V and 1 base from J, the gap between germline ends came to 10 bases. CDR3 loop: CSVPQGNYGYTF. The CDR3 nucleotides are TGCAGTGTTCCACAGGGTAACTATGGCTACACCTTC.

This clonotype has just a few counts. J is TRBJ1-2 and V is TRBV9; no definite D call. Trimming shortened V by 0 bases and J by 4 bases, and 16 bases separated the two germline ends. The CDR3 length is 16 residues. The germline CDR1 and CDR2 sequences are SGDLS and YYNGEE. In nucleotides, the CDR3 is TGTGCCAGCAGCGTAGGGTCCCGGGTTCCTACCTATGGCTACACCTTC. As protein: CASSVGSRVPTYGYTF.

This clonotype came up many times. V gene TRBV20-1 combines with J gene TRBJ2-5, with 8 bases lining up with TRBD2. With 5 bases clipped from V and 1 base from J, the junction kept 6 bases outside the gene matches. Germline CDR1 DFQATT, CDR2 SNEGSKA (reference sequence). The CDR3 has 14 residues. For the CDR3, the DNA is TGCAGTGCTGGAGCGGGAGACTTCCAAGAGACCCAGTACTTC. Translating it yields CSAGAGDFQETQYF.

This clonotype was seen more than once but under ten times. The chain carries TRBV15 and TRBJ2-3; 9 positions agree with TRBD2. Per germline, CDR1 LNHNV and CDR2 YYDKDF (reference sequence). After removal of 4 bases from V and 6 bases from J, the junction contained 8 bases not matched to a gene. The CDR3 covers 15 residues. Here the CDR3 reads CATSTQRGATDTQYF. The CDR3 region has the DNA TGTGCCACCAGCACCCAGCGGGGGGCCACGGATACGCAGTATTTT.

The chain recombines TRBV20-1 with TRBJ2-2; D unclear. With 4 bases removed from V and 5 bases from J, the gap between germline ends came to 11 bases. The CDR3 has 13 residues. Germline CDR1 and CDR2: DFQATT and SNEGSKA (reference sequence). DNA for the CDR3: TGCAGTGCTAAGGGTGCACGGACCGGGGAGCTGTTTTTT. It yields the protein CSAKGARTGELFF.

This clonotype appeared many times. The rearrangement joins TRBV7-9 to TRBJ2-5; weak D call: TRBD2 (6 bases). There are 14 residues in the CDR3. The V and J ends lost 5 bases and 4 bases respectively, with 14 bases between them. Germline V gene data show CDR1 as SEHNR and CDR2 as FQNEAQ (reference sequence). CDR3 DNA: TGTGCCAGCAGCGAAGATAGCGGAGGAGAGACCCAGTACTTC. It specifies CASSEDSGGETQYF.

This clonotype has a count of ten or more. This chain joins TRBV5-1 and TRBJ2-3; D remains unclear. The germline V and J ends were trimmed by 0 bases and 0 bases, with 8 bases remaining between them. Germline CDR1 reads SGHRS; CDR2 reads YFSETQ. The CDR3 sequence is 15 residues long. This chain's CDR3 is CASSLEAHSTDTQYF. CDR3 in DNA: TGCGCCAGCAGCTTGGAGGCTCACAGCACAGATACGCAGTATTTT.